This T cell receptor beta chain was recovered during a study of beta chain features in type 1 diabetes. General study findings and limits: Cells with high TCR expression could be over-represented when cDNA is sequenced. Unsettled here was the matter of whether HLA type influences TCRB rearrangement. Type 1 diabetes patients had VDJ junctions that carried fewer insertions and more deletions. Among all four CD4+ subsets, Type 1 diabetes patients had TCRB CDR3s that were moderately but significantly shorter.

As to this clone: What it binds is unknown.

CDR1 and CDR2 (germline): MDHEN, SYDVKM. The CDR3 is made up of 15 amino acids. Expressed TCRB transcripts were sequenced, since all the RNA that had been isolated was reverse transcribed. The method was immunoSEQ multiplex PCR; TCRdb's version includes in-frame clones alone and lacks a portion of them. The sample has 200,000 to 300,000 clones, over 20% seen once; the top ten hold 0.028%. One heparinised blood draw, averaging roughly 120 mL, came from each donor. The chain recombines TRBV28 with TRBJ2-5, with D tentatively TRBD2 (5 bases). The J call is doubtful: the DNA matches TRBJ2-7 better. Sequencing input: naive CD4+ T cells from blood. This TCR came from a woman in her thirties or forties with type 1 diabetes. CDR3 nucleotide sequence: TGTGCCAGCCTATCAGGCGGAGCGTCGCGGGACGAGCAGTACTTC. This encodes CASLSGGASRDEQYF.